The 21 T cell receptor beta chains below all came from one sample that was sequenced in a study of blood T cell repertoires in COVID-19. Clones were read by immunoSEQ multiplex PCR, and TCRdb kept only the in-frame ones, dropping some. The sample has roughly 120,000 clones, roughly 75% seen once. Sequences were obtained from peripheral blood. The receptors were sampled from a human donor in a cohort sampled during active or convalescent COVID-19.

CDR3 in amino acids: CASSQEHTKIQNTEAFF. In DNA form, the CDR3 reads TGCGCCAGCAGCCAAGAACATACTAAGATACAGAACACTGAAGCTTTCTTT. The chain employs TRBV4-3 and TRBJ1-1; D not resolved. The CDR3 contains 17 residues. V lost 0 bases, J lost 1 base, and 15 bases lay in between. CDR1 is LGHNA and CDR2 is YSLEER in the germline V gene.

The rearrangement joins TRBV5-1 to TRBJ1-5, with 7 bases lining up with TRBD1. J gave up 6 bases and V 4 bases, and 7 bases lay outside the gene matches. CDR3 size: 14 residues. CDR1 is SGHRS, CDR2 YFSETQ, per germline. The DNA for the CDR3 is TGCGCCAGCAGCCCAGGACAGGTGGGTCAGCCCCAGCATTTT. Translating it yields CASSPGQVGQPQHF.

The chain employs TRBV7-9 and TRBJ2-1, with TRBD1 as a possible D gene (6 bases). The CDR3 is 17 residues long. Germline lookup yields CDR1 SEHNR and CDR2 FQNEAQ (reference sequence). V was pared by 1 base and J by 6 bases, with 19 bases between. CDR3 in DNA: TGTGCCAGCAGCTTAGAACCACAGGGTTCTCGGTCCAATGAGCAGTTCTTC. As protein: CASSLEPQGSRSNEQFF.

This chain connects TRBV7-2 to TRBJ2-7; 10 positions agree with TRBD1. The CDR3 length is 15 residues. Germline CDR1 and CDR2: SGHTA and FQGNSA. V was clipped by 5 bases and J by 4 bases; unmatched bases: 8. DNA for the CDR3: TGTGCCAGCAGCCCCTGGACAGGGGGGTGGTACGAGCAGTACTTC. It encodes CASSPWTGGWYEQYF. Full variable domain (rest looked up from reference TRBV7-2 and TRBJ2-7): GAGVSQSPSNKVTEKGKDVELRCDPISGHTALYWYRQSLGQGLEFLIYFQGNSAPDKSGLPSDRFSAERTGGSVSTLTIQRTQQEDSAVYLCASSPWTGGWYEQYFGPGTRLTVT.

J is TRBJ2-5 and V is TRBV6-2 or TRBV6-3, with D unresolved. Germline loops: CDR1 MNHEY, CDR2 SVGEGT. The CDR3 spans 18 residues. The ends were cut back, 0 bases at V and 5 bases at J, with 22 bases in the middle. The CDR3 bases are TGTGCCAGCAGTTACTCGATTTTCCCTTCACTTGCGCTGGAGACCCAGTACTTC. This codes for CASSYSIFPSLALETQYF.

The V gene is TRBV9, the J gene TRBJ2-6, with 8 nucleotides matching TRBD1. The CDR3 has 18 residues. In germline, CDR1 is SGDLS, CDR2 YYNGEE. Trimming at V came to 4 bases and at J to 1 base, leaving 10 bases not matched to a gene. CDR3 nucleotides: TGTGCCAGCAGCTTGAGGGACCACAGGGGGTCTGGGGCCAACGTCCTGACTTTC. Translation gives CASSLRDHRGSGANVLTF.

This chain connects TRBV6-5 to TRBJ1-2; 7 bases map to TRBD1. CDR1 is MNHEY and CDR2 is SVGAGI in the germline V gene. With V trimmed by 11 bases and J by 4 bases, 13 bases remained unmatched. The CDR3 has 14 residues. CDR3 region: CAWQDRQVGYGYTF. CDR3 nucleotides: TGTGCCTGGCAGGACAGGCAAGTTGGCTATGGCTACACCTTC.

This chain uses TRBV6-6 with TRBJ1-4; D is possibly TRBD1 (5 bases). Germline lookup yields CDR1 MNHNY and CDR2 SVGAGI (reference sequence). Deletions cut 0 bases from V and 8 bases from J, with 13 bases between. CDR3 length equals 15 residues. CDR3 in amino acids: CASSYSRGFGEKLFF. In DNA, the CDR3 is TGTGCCAGCAGTTACTCGCGGGGGTTTGGAGAAAAACTGTTTTTT.

The chain uses TRBV18 and TRBJ2-5; 10 bases fit TRBD1. Per the germline V gene, CDR1 is KGHSH and CDR2 is LQKENI. The CDR3 length is 15 residues. Trimming cost V 9 bases and J 0 bases; bases outside gene matches: 7. The CDR3 loop reads CASTRQGANQETQYF. CDR3 DNA sequence: TGTGCCAGTACAAGACAGGGGGCAAACCAAGAGACCCAGTACTTC. The full variable domain, completed using reference TRBV18 and TRBJ2-5, is NAGVMQNPRHLVRRRGQEARLRCSPMKGHSHVYWYRQLPEEGLKFMVYLQKENIIDESGMPKERFSAEFPKEGPSILRIQQVVRGDSAAYFCASTRQGANQETQYFGPGTRLLVL.

This chain joins TRBV6-2 or TRBV6-3 and TRBJ2-1; tentatively, D is TRBD2 (5 bases). V was pared by 6 bases and J by 9 bases, with 15 bases between. The CDR3 has 13 amino acids. Germline V lookup: CDR1 MNHEY, CDR2 SVGEGT. The CDR3 loop is CASSLTLASEQFF. The CDR3 nucleotides read TGTGCCAGCAGCCTGACTCTAGCCAGTGAGCAGTTCTTC.

This CDR3 reads CASSLGTSGTFGEQYF. The CDR3 DNA sequence: TGTGCCAGCAGCTTAGGGACTAGCGGGACCTTCGGCGAGCAGTACTTC. The genes are TRBV7-2 and TRBJ2-7; TRBD2 aligns across 12 bases. CDR1 and CDR2 from the germline V gene are SGHTA and FQGNSA. CDR3 length: 16 residues. V was pared by 1 base and J by 6 bases, with 7 bases of the junction left unmatched.

This clone was observed a handful of times. This sequence joins TRBV7-9 and TRBJ1-3, with D possibly TRBD1 on 5 matching bases. The CDR3 consists of 14 residues. Germline values: CDR1 SEHNR, CDR2 FQNEAQ (reference sequence). The ends were cut back, 5 bases at V and 1 base at J, with 9 bases in the middle. The CDR3 loop reads CASSLRGSGNTIYF. The CDR3 nucleotides read TGTGCCAGCAGCCTAAGGGGTTCTGGAAACACCATATATTTT. The complete variable domain, with remaining parts taken from reference TRBV7-9 and TRBJ1-3, reads DTGVSQNPRHKITKRGQNVTFRCDPISEHNRLYWYRQTLGQGPEFLTYFQNEAQLEKSRLLSDRFSAERPKGSFSTLEIQRTEQGDSAMYLCASSLRGSGNTIYFGEGSWLTVV.

A few counts support this clone. The chain combines TRBV7-2 with TRBJ2-1; perhaps TRBD2 as D (5 bases). The CDR3 sequence is 15 residues long. Germline CDR1 SGHTA, CDR2 FQGNSA. V lost 6 bases and J lost 6, with 18 bases in between. CDR3 coding DNA: TGTGCCAGCAGACAGCGGTCAATTCCCCTCAATGAGCAGTTCTTC. Protein sequence: CASRQRSIPLNEQFF.

This chain joins TRBV18 and TRBJ1-2; 11 positions agree with TRBD1. Germline CDR1 reads KGHSH; CDR2 reads LQKENI. This CDR3 comprises 17 residues. Unmatched junction bases numbered 9, after V lost 4 bases and J lost 2 bases. Here the CDR3 reads CASSLGQGALDNYGYTF. The CDR3 nucleotides read TGTGCCAGCTCACTCGGACAGGGGGCGCTGGACAACTATGGCTACACCTTC.

This clone was observed a handful of times. The chain links TRBV4-3 to TRBJ1-1; D is uncertain. V gave up 0 bases and J gave up 0 bases, with 11 bases separating them. Germline V gene data show CDR1 as LGHNA and CDR2 as YSLEER. This CDR3 contains 16 residues. CDR3 residues: CASSQEPNSLNTEAFF. The CDR3 bases are TGCGCCAGCAGCCAAGAACCTAACAGTCTGAACACTGAAGCTTTCTTT.

This rearrangement joins TRBV6-2 or TRBV6-3 to TRBJ2-7; possibly TRBD1 for D (5 bases). Germline values: CDR1 MNHEY, CDR2 SVGEGT. The CDR3 runs to 15 residues. V was clipped by 4 bases and J by 4 bases, with 17 bases between them. The CDR3 DNA sequence: TGTGCCAGCAGTTCCCCTACCCGACAGCATTACGAGCAGTACTTC. It codes for CASSSPTRQHYEQYF.

This chain connects TRBV19 to TRBJ1-2; 7 nucleotides agree with TRBD1. This CDR3 spans 16 amino acids. Germline CDR1 is LNHDA and CDR2 is SQIVND (reference sequence). Trimming removed 1 base from V and 5 bases from J; junction bases left unmatched: 10. CDR3 in amino acids: CASSIAQGQSLYGYTF. The CDR3, as DNA: TGTGCCAGTAGTATAGCCCAGGGACAGTCTCTTTATGGCTACACCTTC.

The chain uses TRBV24-1 and TRBJ2-5; TRBD1 matches 8 bases. In germline, CDR1 is KGHDR, CDR2 SFDVKD. This CDR3 is 15 amino acids long. With V trimmed by 4 bases and J by 5 bases, 8 bases remained unmatched. The DNA for the CDR3 is TGTGCCACCAGTGAAACAGGGGGTCCGAGGGAGACCCAGTACTTC. Encoded protein: CATSETGGPRETQYF.

The gene calls are TRBV11-3 and TRBJ2-1; D remains ambiguous. CDR3 length: 14 amino acids. Trimming cost V 5 bases and J 8 bases, with 16 bases left between them. Germline V CDR1 and CDR2: SGHNT, YENEEA. CDR3 DNA: TGTGCCAGCAGCCAATCTACCCTTCTCCATGAGCAGTTCTTC. Encoded protein: CASSQSTLLHEQFF.

The chain uses TRBV5-1 and TRBJ2-5; D unresolved. The germline V gene has CDR1 SGHRS and CDR2 YFSETQ. The CDR3 has 14 residues. Trimming shortened V by 0 bases and J by 1 base, and 7 bases separated the two germline ends. CDR3 in DNA: TGCGCCAGCAGCTTGGACACCTCCCAAGAGACCCAGTACTTC. Its translation is CASSLDTSQETQYF. The full variable domain, with the rest looked up from reference TRBV5-1 and TRBJ2-5, is KAGVTQTPRYLIKTRGQQVTLSCSPISGHRSVSWYQQTPGQGLQFLFEYFSETQRNKGNFPGRFSGRQFSNSRSEMNVSTLELGDSALYLCASSLDTSQETQYFGPGTRLLVL.

The rearrangement joins TRBV18 to TRBJ2-1; TRBD2 matches 8 bases. Germline trimming cut 3 bases from V and 0 bases from J; bases unmatched to any gene: 7. Germline V lookup: CDR1 KGHSH, CDR2 LQKENI. The CDR3 has 17 residues. The CDR3 loop is CASSPKVAGSSYNEQFF. The DNA of the CDR3 is TGTGCCAGCTCACCTAAAGTAGCGGGGAGCTCCTACAATGAGCAGTTCTTC.